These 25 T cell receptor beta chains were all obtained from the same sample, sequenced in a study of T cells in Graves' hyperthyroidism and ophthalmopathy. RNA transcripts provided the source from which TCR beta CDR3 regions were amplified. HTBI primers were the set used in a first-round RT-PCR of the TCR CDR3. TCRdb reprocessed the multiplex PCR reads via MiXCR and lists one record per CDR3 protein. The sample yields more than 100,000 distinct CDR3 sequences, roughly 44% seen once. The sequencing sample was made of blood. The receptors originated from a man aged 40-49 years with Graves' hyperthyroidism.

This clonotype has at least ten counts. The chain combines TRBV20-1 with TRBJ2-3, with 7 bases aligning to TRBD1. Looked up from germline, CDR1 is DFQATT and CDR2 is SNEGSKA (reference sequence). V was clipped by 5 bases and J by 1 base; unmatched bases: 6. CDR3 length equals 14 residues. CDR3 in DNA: TGCAGTGCTTGTACGGACAGGCGCACAGATACGCAGTATTTT. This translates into CSACTDRRTDTQYF.

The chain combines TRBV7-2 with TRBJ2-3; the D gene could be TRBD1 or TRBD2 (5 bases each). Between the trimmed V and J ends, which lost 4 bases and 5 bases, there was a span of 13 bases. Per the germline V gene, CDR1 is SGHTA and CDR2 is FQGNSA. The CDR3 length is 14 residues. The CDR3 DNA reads TGTGCCAGCAGCTATAGAGTTGGGGGAGATACGCAGTATTTT. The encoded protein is CASSYRVGGDTQYF.

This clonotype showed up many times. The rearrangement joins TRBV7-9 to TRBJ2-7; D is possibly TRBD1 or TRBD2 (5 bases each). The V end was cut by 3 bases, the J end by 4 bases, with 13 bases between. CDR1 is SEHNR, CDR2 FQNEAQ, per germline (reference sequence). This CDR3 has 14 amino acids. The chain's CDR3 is CASSFSGGIYEQYF. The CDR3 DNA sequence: TGTGCCAGCAGCTTTAGTGGGGGAATTTACGAGCAGTACTTC.

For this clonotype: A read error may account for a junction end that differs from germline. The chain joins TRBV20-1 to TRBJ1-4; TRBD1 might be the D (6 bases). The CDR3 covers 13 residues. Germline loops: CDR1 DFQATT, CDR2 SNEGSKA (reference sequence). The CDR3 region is CSAPSNRASRLFF. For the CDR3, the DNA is TGCAGTGCCCCATCGAACAGGGCATCCCGACTGTTTTTC.

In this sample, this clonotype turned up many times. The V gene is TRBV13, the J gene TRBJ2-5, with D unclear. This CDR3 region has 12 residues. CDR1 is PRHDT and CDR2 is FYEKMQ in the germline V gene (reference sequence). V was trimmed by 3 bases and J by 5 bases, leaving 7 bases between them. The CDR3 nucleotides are TGTGCCAGCAGCTTTACGCGGGAGACCCAGTACTTC. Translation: CASSFTRETQYF.

CDR3 protein: CAAGLADTQYF. The CDR3 coding sequence is TGTGCCGCCGGACTAGCGGATACGCAGTATTTT. The rearrangement links TRBV7-9 to TRBJ2-3, with 9 positions matching TRBD2. Germline V gives CDR1 SEHNR, CDR2 FQNEAQ (reference sequence). CDR3 length: 11 residues. V lost 11 bases and J lost 6; bases outside the gene matches: 3.

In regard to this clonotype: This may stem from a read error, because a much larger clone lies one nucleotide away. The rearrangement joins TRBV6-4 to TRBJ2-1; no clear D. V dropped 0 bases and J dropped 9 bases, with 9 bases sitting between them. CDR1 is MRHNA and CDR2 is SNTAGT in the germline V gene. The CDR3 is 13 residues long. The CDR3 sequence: CASSDSERVEQFF. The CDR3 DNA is TGTGCCAGCAGTGACTCGGAGCGCGTTGAGCAGTTCTTC.

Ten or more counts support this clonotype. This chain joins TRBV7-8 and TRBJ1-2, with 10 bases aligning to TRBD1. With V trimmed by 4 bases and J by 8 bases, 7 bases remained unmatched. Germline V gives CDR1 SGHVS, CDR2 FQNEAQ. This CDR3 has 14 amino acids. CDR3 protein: CASSSDRGENGYTF. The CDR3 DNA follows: TGTGCCAGCAGCTCGGACAGGGGGGAGAACGGCTACACCTTC.

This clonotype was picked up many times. The chain's CDR3 is CSARVRLAGVRYNEQFF. The CDR3 nucleotides are TGCAGTGCTAGAGTCCGACTAGCGGGAGTACGTTACAATGAGCAGTTCTTC. The V call is TRBV20-1, the J call TRBJ2-1, with 12 bases that match TRBD2. Germline trimming cut 1 base from V and 4 bases from J; bases unmatched to any gene: 8. CDR3 length: 17 amino acids. Germline CDR1 DFQATT, CDR2 SNEGSKA (reference sequence).

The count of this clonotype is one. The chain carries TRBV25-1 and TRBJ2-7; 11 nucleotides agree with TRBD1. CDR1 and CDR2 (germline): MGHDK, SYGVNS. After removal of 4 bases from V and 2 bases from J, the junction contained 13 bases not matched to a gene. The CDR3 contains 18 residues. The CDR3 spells CASSVAGTGGKLPYEQYF. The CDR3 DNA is TGTGCCAGCAGTGTCGCCGGGACAGGGGGAAAGTTGCCCTACGAGCAGTACTTC.

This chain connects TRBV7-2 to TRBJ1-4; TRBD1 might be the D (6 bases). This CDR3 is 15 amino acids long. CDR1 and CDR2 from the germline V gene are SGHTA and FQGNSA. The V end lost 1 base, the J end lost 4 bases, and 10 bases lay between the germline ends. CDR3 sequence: CASSLGRGYNEKLFF. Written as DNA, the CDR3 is TGTGCCAGCAGCTTAGGCAGGGGTTATAATGAAAAACTGTTTTTT.

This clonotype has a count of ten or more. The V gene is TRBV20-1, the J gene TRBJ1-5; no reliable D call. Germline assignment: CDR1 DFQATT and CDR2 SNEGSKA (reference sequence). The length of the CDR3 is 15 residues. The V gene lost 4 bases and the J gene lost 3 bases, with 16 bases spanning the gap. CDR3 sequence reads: CSAMPKPFSNQPQHF. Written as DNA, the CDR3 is TGCAGTGCTATGCCTAAACCATTCTCCAATCAGCCCCAGCATTTT.

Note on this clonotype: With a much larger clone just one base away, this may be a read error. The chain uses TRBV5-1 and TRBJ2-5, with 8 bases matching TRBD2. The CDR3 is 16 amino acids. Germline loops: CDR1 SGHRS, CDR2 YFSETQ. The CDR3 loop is CANSRGDGGARETQYF. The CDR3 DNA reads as TGCGCCAACAGCCGGGGTGACGGGGGGGCCCGAGAGACCCAGTACTTC. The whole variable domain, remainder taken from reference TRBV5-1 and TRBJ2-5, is KAGVTQTPRYLIKTRGQQVTLSCSPISGHRSVSWYQQTPGQGLQFLFEYFSETQRNKGNFPGRFSGRQFSNSRSEMNVSTLELGDSALYLCANSRGDGGARETQYFGPGTRLLVL.

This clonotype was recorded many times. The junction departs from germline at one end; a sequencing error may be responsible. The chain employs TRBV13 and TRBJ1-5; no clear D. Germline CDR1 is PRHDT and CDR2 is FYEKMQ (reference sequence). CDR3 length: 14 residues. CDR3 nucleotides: TGTGCCAGCAGCTTAGGTTTGGGCAACCAGCCCCAGCATTTT. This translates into CASSLGLGNQPQHF.

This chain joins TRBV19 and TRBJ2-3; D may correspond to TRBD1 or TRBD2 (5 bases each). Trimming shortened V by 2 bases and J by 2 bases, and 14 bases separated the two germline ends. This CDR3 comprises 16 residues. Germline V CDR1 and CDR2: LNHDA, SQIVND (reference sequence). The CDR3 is CASSIITGQDTDTQYF. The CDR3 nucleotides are TGTGCCAGTAGTATAATTACGGGGCAGGACACAGATACGCAGTATTTT.

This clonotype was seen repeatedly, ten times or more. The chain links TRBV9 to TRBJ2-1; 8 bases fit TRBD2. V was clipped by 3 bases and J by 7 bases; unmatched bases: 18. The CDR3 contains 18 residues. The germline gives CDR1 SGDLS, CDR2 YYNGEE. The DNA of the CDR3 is TGTGCCAGCAGCGAGGGTCCCCGGGGGGGTGGTGTTGTAAATGAGCAGTTCTTC. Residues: CASSEGPRGGGVVNEQFF.

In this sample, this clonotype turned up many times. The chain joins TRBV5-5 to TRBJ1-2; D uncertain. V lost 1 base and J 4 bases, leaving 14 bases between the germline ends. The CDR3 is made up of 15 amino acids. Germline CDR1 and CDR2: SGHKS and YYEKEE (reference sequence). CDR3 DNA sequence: TGTGCCAGCAGCTTGTCCTCCATGTCGGGCTATGGCTACACCTTC. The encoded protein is CASSLSSMSGYGYTF. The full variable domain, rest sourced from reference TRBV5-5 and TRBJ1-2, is DAGVTQSPTHLIKTRGQQVTLRCSPISGHKSVSWYQQVLGQGPQFIFQYYEKEERGRGNFPDRFSARQFPNYSSELNVNALLLGDSALYLCASSLSSMSGYGYTFGSGTRLTVV.

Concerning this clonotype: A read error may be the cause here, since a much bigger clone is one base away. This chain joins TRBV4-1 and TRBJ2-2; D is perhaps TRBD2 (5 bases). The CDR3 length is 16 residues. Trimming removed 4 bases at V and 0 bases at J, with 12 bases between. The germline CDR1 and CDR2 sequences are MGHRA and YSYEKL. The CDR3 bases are TGCGCCAGCAGCCGTCAAGCGGAGTCGAACACCGGGGAGCTGTTTTTT. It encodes CASSRQAESNTGELFF.

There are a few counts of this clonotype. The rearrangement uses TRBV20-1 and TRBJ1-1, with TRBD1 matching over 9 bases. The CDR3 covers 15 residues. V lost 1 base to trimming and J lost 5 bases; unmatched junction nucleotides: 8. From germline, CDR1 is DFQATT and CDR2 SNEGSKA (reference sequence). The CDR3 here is CSARGGTGLGTEAFF. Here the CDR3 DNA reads TGCAGTGCTAGAGGAGGGACAGGGTTGGGGACTGAAGCTTTCTTT.

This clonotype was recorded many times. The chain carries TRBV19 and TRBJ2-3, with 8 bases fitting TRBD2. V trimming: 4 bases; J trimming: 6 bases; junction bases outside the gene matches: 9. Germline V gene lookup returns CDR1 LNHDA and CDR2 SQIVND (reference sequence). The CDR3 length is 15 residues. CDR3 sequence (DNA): TGTGCCAGTAGTAGCCAAAGCGGGAGCGGGGATACGCAGTATTTT. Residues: CASSSQSGSGDTQYF.

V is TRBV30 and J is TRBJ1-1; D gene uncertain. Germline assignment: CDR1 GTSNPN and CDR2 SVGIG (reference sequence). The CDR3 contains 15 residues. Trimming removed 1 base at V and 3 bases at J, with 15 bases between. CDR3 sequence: CAWSDLSFGDTEAFF. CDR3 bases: TGTGCCTGGAGTGATCTTTCCTTCGGGGACACTGAAGCTTTCTTT.

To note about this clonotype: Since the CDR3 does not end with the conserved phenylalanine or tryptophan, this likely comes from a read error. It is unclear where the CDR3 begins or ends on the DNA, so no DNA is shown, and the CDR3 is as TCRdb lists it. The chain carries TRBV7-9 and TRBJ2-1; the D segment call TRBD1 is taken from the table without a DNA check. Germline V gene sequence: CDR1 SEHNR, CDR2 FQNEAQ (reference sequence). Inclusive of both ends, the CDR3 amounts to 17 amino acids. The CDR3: CASGGQGMASASIQEFL.

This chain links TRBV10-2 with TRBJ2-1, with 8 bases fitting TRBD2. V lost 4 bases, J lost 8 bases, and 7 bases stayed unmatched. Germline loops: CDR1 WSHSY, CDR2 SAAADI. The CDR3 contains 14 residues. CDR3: CASSGPAGVDEQFF. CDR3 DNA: TGCGCCAGCAGTGGTCCAGCGGGGGTGGATGAGCAGTTCTTC.

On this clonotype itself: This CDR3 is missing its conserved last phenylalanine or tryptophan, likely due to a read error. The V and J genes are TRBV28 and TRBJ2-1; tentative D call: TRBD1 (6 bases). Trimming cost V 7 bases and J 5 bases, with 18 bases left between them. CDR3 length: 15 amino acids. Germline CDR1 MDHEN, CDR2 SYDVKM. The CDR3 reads CASTFPGHRNNEQFV. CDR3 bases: TGTGCCAGCACCTTTCCGGGACACCGAAACAATGAGCAGTTCGTC.

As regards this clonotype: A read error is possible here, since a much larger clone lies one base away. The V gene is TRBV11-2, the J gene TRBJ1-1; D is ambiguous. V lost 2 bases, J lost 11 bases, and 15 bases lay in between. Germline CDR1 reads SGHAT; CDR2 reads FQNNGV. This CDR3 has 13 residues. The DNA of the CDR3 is TGTGCCAGCAGCTTAAGTTTGCAACCCGAGGCTTTCTTT. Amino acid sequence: CASSLSLQPEAFF.